This entry lists 20 T cell receptor beta chains sequenced from one sample in a study of chemoradiotherapy in HPV16-positive cancers. Profiled with immunoSEQ multiplex PCR; TCRdb holds only in-frame clones, not every one. This table has 9,500 to 12,000 clones, more than 85% appearing once. Specimen: blood, collected from a patient who underwent chemoradiotherapy. The receptors were sampled from a human donor with HPV-associated anogenital cancer.

This sequence joins TRBV9 and TRBJ1-3; D gene uncertain. Per the germline V gene, CDR1 is SGDLS and CDR2 is YYNGEE. The CDR3 contains 14 residues. The V end lost 2 bases, the J end lost 1 base, and 7 bases lay between the germline ends. CDR3 DNA: TGTGCCAGCAGCGTTAAGGCTTCTGGAAACACCATATATTTT. It specifies CASSVKASGNTIYF.

This chain joins TRBV12-5 and TRBJ2-3; D not resolved. Germline lookup yields CDR1 LGHNT and CDR2 FRNRAP. The CDR3 has 14 amino acids. V dropped 6 bases and J dropped 6 bases, with 16 bases sitting between them. CDR3 coding DNA: TGTGCTAGTGGCTGCGATCTCATAGGGGATACGCAGTATTTT. Residues: CASGCDLIGDTQYF.

J is TRBJ2-3 and V is TRBV4-1, with TRBD2 as a possible D gene (6 bases). The length of the CDR3 is 18 residues. Trimming stripped 2 bases from V and 0 bases from J, with 18 bases between. Germline CDR1 is MGHRA and CDR2 is YSYEKL. CDR3: CASSQSPARGISTDTQYF. The CDR3 nucleotides are TGCGCCAGCAGCCAATCCCCTGCCCGGGGGATTAGCACAGATACGCAGTATTTT.

In DNA form, the CDR3 reads TGCGCCAGCAGCCAAGACCGGTTGCCGGGTGAAAAACTGTTTTTT. It is translated as CASSQDRLPGEKLFF. This chain links TRBV4-3 with TRBJ1-4, with D hard to call. Germline loops: CDR1 LGHNA, CDR2 YSLEER. The CDR3 spans 15 residues. V was clipped by 0 bases and J by 7 bases, with 12 bases between them.

V gene TRBV5-5 combines with J gene TRBJ2-2; perhaps TRBD1 as D (6 bases). The V gene lost 4 bases and the J gene lost 2 bases, with 15 bases spanning the gap. This CDR3 region has 16 residues. Germline V gene sequence: CDR1 SGHKS, CDR2 YYEKEE (reference sequence). The DNA of the CDR3 is TGTGCCAGCAGCACACAACAGGGCAGCAACACCGGGGAGCTGTTTTTT. Translation: CASSTQQGSNTGELFF.

The CDR3 region is CASSSGKRGPQETQYF. CDR3 coding DNA: TGTGCCAGCAGCTCAGGGAAGCGGGGGCCCCAAGAGACCCAGTACTTC. The rearrangement uses TRBV11-3 and TRBJ2-5, with 8 nucleotides matching TRBD2. CDR3 size: 16 residues. Germline V CDR1 and CDR2: SGHNT, YENEEA. V dropped 4 bases and J dropped 1; count of bases not matched to a gene: 8.

The chain carries TRBV2 and TRBJ1-4; maybe TRBD1 (5 bases). The CDR3 length is 15 residues. V was clipped by 5 bases and J by 2 bases, with 12 bases between them. CDR1 is SNHLY, CDR2 FYNNEI, per germline. The CDR3 nucleotides are TGTGCCAGCAGTTTTGAGGGGATGACTAATGAAAAACTGTTTTTT. As protein: CASSFEGMTNEKLFF. The full variable domain, in which reference TRBV2 and TRBJ1-4 provide the parts outside the CDR3, is EPEVTQTPSHQVTQMGQEVILRCVPISNHLYFYWYRQILGQKVEFLVSFYNNEISEKSEIFDDQFSVERPDGSNFTLKIRSTKLEDSAMYFCASSFEGMTNEKLFFGSGTQLSVL.

The V gene is TRBV7-3, the J gene TRBJ2-6; tentatively, D is TRBD2 (6 bases). This CDR3 is built from 18 residues. The V gene lost 2 bases and the J gene lost 0 bases, with 14 bases spanning the gap. CDR1 and CDR2 (germline): SGHTA, FQGTGA. CDR3 residues: CASSLFVRGSSGANVLTF. The CDR3 region has the DNA TGTGCCAGCAGCTTATTTGTCCGGGGGAGCTCTGGGGCCAACGTCCTGACTTTC.

This clone occurred a few times. This sequence joins TRBV7-9 and TRBJ1-5; D uncertain. The CDR3 loop spans 15 amino acids. Trimming cost V 1 base and J 5 bases, with 12 bases left between them. Germline-derived CDR1 and CDR2 are SEHNR and FQNEAQ (reference sequence). Written as DNA, the CDR3 is TGTGCCAGCAGCTTAGGGATGGCAGTAGATCAGCCCCAGCATTTT. It encodes CASSLGMAVDQPQHF.

V and J are TRBV7-9 and TRBJ1-2; D not certain. The V end was cut by 7 bases, the J end by 0 bases, with 15 bases between. Germline-derived CDR1 and CDR2 are SEHNR and FQNEAQ (reference sequence). There are 15 residues in the CDR3. The CDR3 DNA is TGTGCCAGCAACCCCGGGCCAGCCTCTAACTATGGCTACACCTTC. Its protein is CASNPGPASNYGYTF.

V gene TRBV7-9 combines with J gene TRBJ2-7; no firm D call. This CDR3 spans 15 amino acids. Germline assignment: CDR1 SEHNR and CDR2 FQNEAQ (reference sequence). Trimming left V 4 bases short and J 6 bases short, with 19 bases between. CDR3 region: CASSSSGRLVSEQYF. CDR3 in DNA: TGTGCCAGCAGCTCCTCAGGTAGGCTCGTTTCCGAGCAGTACTTC.

This clone has just one count. This chain uses TRBV5-4 with TRBJ2-2; 11 nucleotides line up with TRBD1. Per germline, CDR1 SGHNT and CDR2 YYREEE (reference sequence). There are 15 residues in the CDR3. V shed 4 bases and J 6 bases; nucleotides not matched to a gene: 5. The CDR3 protein is CASSRGTGGPGELFF. In DNA form, the CDR3 reads TGTGCCAGCAGCCGCGGGACAGGGGGACCCGGGGAGCTGTTTTTT.

The chain links TRBV4-1 to TRBJ2-5, with 11 bases identical to TRBD2. This CDR3 is built from 17 residues. V was pared by 3 bases and J by 2 bases, with 8 bases of the junction left unmatched. Germline V lookup: CDR1 MGHRA, CDR2 YSYEKL. CDR3 region: CASSQYLAGGGQETQYF. The CDR3, as DNA: TGCGCCAGCAGCCAGTATCTAGCGGGGGGCGGTCAAGAGACCCAGTACTTC.

This clone was seen only once. This sequence joins TRBV27 and TRBJ1-5; 8 bases line up with TRBD1. The V segment lost 3 bases and the J segment 3 bases; nucleotides outside the gene matches: 4. CDR3 length equals 15 residues. The germline gives CDR1 MNHEY, CDR2 SMNVEV (reference sequence). In nucleotides, the CDR3 is TGTGCCAGCAGTTTCGCAGGGGGCTACAATCAGCCCCAGCATTTT. Its translation: CASSFAGGYNQPQHF.

The chain couples TRBV5-1 to TRBJ1-2; 8 nucleotides line up with TRBD1. The V gene's germline CDR1 is SGHRS and CDR2 YFSETQ. J gave up 4 bases and V 1 base, and 15 bases lay outside the gene matches. CDR3 length equals 18 residues. CDR3 region: CASSLRGSSDRVVYGYTF. DNA for the CDR3: TGCGCCAGCAGCTTGAGGGGTTCCTCGGACAGGGTAGTCTATGGCTACACCTTC.

The genes are TRBV5-1 and TRBJ2-5, with 9 bases that match TRBD2. The assigned J gene may be wrong: the sequence end matches TRBJ2-7 better. Germline-derived CDR1 and CDR2 are SGHRS and YFSETQ. This CDR3 is built from 16 residues. CDR3 region: CASSLWGLASSYEQYF. Written as DNA, the CDR3 is TGCGCCAGCAGCCTATGGGGACTAGCCAGCTCCTACGAGCAGTACTTC.

This clone is large within its sample. The J gene is TRBJ1-2, the V gene TRBV7-9; D remains ambiguous. CDR3 size: 15 residues. Germline CDR1 and CDR2: SEHNR and FQNEAQ (reference sequence). Trimming took 8 bases from V and 2 from J, leaving 18 bases between them. The CDR3, as DNA: TGTGCCAGCGGCAAGTACAGCTCTAACAACTATGGCTACACCTTC. It translates to CASGKYSSNNYGYTF.

CDR3: CASSSAAQAPQHF. The CDR3 DNA is TGTGCCAGCAGCTCGGCAGCACAGGCCCCCCAGCATTTT. The rearrangement links TRBV7-6 to TRBJ1-5; D is possibly TRBD1 (5 bases). CDR3 size: 13 residues. Trimming took 4 bases from V and 10 from J, leaving 14 bases between them. Per germline, CDR1 SGHVS and CDR2 FNYEAQ.

With regard to this clone: The same CDR3 arises from other DNA sequences in this sample as well. The chain employs TRBV5-1 and TRBJ2-5, with D tentatively TRBD1 (6 bases). This CDR3 has 13 residues. Germline assignment: CDR1 SGHRS and CDR2 YFSETQ. V lost 0 bases and J 4 bases, leaving 7 bases between the germline ends. The CDR3 DNA is TGCGCCAGCAGCTTGGGAGGGGGAGAGACCCAGTACTTC. Amino acid sequence: CASSLGGGETQYF.

The genes are TRBV11-3 and TRBJ2-3; D unclear. Germline V lookup: CDR1 SGHNT, CDR2 YENEEA. The CDR3 loop spans 13 amino acids. V lost 5 bases to trimming and J lost 4 bases, with 10 bases between them. The CDR3 is CASSISGPDTQYF. In DNA form, the CDR3 reads TGTGCCAGCAGCATCTCCGGGCCAGATACGCAGTATTTT.